The next 18 T cell receptor beta chains were all read from a single sample in a study of T cell changes during pregnancy in multiple sclerosis. Data came from immunoSEQ multiplex PCR; TCRdb stores just in-frame clones and leaves some out. The sample shows about 52,000 clones, roughly 92% of them seen only once. The sample in question was CD4+ T cells from peripheral blood mononuclear cells, obtained before pregnancy. All receptors come from a female donor with multiple sclerosis, enrolled in a pregnancy study.

The chain couples TRBV30 to TRBJ2-2; the match to TRBD1 covers 9 bases. V trimming: 4 bases; J trimming: 7 bases; junction bases outside the gene matches: 7. The CDR3 loop spans 14 amino acids. The germline V gene has CDR1 GTSNPN and CDR2 SVGIG (reference sequence). DNA for the CDR3: TGTGCCTGGAACCTACAGGGGGCTGGCGGGGAGCTGTTTTTT. It specifies CAWNLQGAGGELFF.

The V and J genes are TRBV6-1 and TRBJ1-5; D is unclear. Trimming left V 4 bases short and J 7 bases short, with 17 bases between. Per the germline V gene, CDR1 is MNHNS and CDR2 is SASEGT. This CDR3 is built from 15 residues. Here the CDR3 DNA reads TGTGCCAGCAGTGGGGTGGCAGGAGGTTCGCAGCCCCAGCATTTT. Translating it yields CASSGVAGGSQPQHF.

V is TRBV5-4 and J is TRBJ2-3; 9 bases are shared with TRBD2. Looked up from germline, CDR1 is SGHNT and CDR2 is YYREEE (reference sequence). The CDR3 has 18 residues. Unmatched junction bases numbered 15, after V lost 2 bases and J lost 5 bases. The CDR3 sequence: CASSLMVVAGVRVDTQYF. The CDR3 DNA reads TGTGCCAGCAGCTTAATGGTGGTAGCGGGAGTCCGGGTAGATACGCAGTATTTT.

The V call is TRBV9, the J call TRBJ1-1; tentatively, D is TRBD1 (6 bases). The CDR3 has 13 residues. Germline V gene data show CDR1 as SGDLS and CDR2 as YYNGEE. V was cut by 3 bases and J by 4 bases, with 10 bases left in between. The CDR3 DNA is TGTGCCAGCAGCGCGGGAGGGGGCACTGAAGCTTTCTTT. Protein: CASSAGGGTEAFF.

This clone was counted only a few times. V usage is TRBV28 and J usage is TRBJ1-1; 8 nucleotides line up with TRBD1. Germline V lookup: CDR1 MDHEN, CDR2 SYDVKM. V lost 3 bases and J lost 4; bases outside the gene matches: 4. The CDR3 is 14 residues long. The CDR3 region is CASSLPGGVTEAFF. CDR3 in DNA: TGTGCCAGCAGTTTGCCAGGGGGCGTCACTGAAGCTTTCTTT. Filled out from reference TRBV28 and TRBJ1-1, the complete variable domain reads DVKVTQSSRYLVKRTGEKVFLECVQDMDHENMFWYRQDPGLGLRLIYFSYDVKMKEKGDIPEGYSVSREKKERFSLILESASTNQTSMYLCASSLPGGVTEAFFGQGTRLTVV.

This clone occurred once. The rearrangement uses TRBV15 and TRBJ1-4; TRBD1 matches at 9 bases. The junction had 5 bases not matched to a gene; V was cut back by 2 bases and J by 4 bases. This CDR3 spans 16 amino acids. Germline values: CDR1 LNHNV, CDR2 YYDKDF (reference sequence). The CDR3 reads CATSRQNRGRNEKLFF. In DNA form, the CDR3 reads TGTGCCACCAGCAGACAAAACAGGGGGCGTAATGAAAAACTGTTTTTT.

The V gene is TRBV20-1, the J gene TRBJ2-3; D unclear. The ends were cut back, 5 bases at V and 6 bases at J, with 9 bases in the middle. Germline values: CDR1 DFQATT, CDR2 SNEGSKA (reference sequence). The CDR3 length is 11 residues. Here the CDR3 reads CSAEITDTQYF. DNA of the CDR3: TGCAGTGCTGAGATCACGGATACGCAGTATTTT.

The chain joins TRBV4-1 to TRBJ2-7; TRBD2 might be the D (5 bases). There are 15 residues in the CDR3. V lost 4 bases and J 3 bases, leaving 16 bases between the germline ends. The germline V gene encodes CDR1 MGHRA and CDR2 YSYEKL. CDR3 sequence: CASSLTRGTNYEQYF. As DNA, the CDR3 is TGCGCCAGCAGCCTCACTCGGGGAACCAACTACGAGCAGTACTTC.

The V gene is TRBV19, the J gene TRBJ1-2; 7 nucleotides agree with TRBD1. Germline values: CDR1 LNHDA, CDR2 SQIVND (reference sequence). V trimming: 4 bases; J trimming: 7 bases; junction bases outside the gene matches: 15. The CDR3 contains 16 residues. The CDR3 protein is CASSTGGVGGSGGYTF. The CDR3 DNA reads as TGTGCCAGTAGTACGGGTGGCGTAGGGGGCTCGGGTGGCTACACCTTC. The full variable domain, completed using reference TRBV19 and TRBJ1-2, is DGGITQSPKYLFRKEGQNVTLSCEQNLNHDAMYWYRQDPGQGLRLIYYSQIVNDFQKGDIAEGYSVSREKKESFPLTVTSAQKNPTAFYLCASSTGGVGGSGGYTFGSGTRLTVV.

This clone is a singleton in its sample. V and J are TRBV4-3 and TRBJ2-7; possibly TRBD2 for D (6 bases). Trimming shortened V by 0 bases and J by 6 bases, and 18 bases separated the two germline ends. This CDR3 spans 16 amino acids. Germline assignment: CDR1 LGHNA and CDR2 YSLEER. CDR3 nucleotide sequence: TGCGCCAGCAGCCAAGATCTGGCGGGACGGAAATCCGAGCAGTACTTC. This gives the protein CASSQDLAGRKSEQYF.

The chain links TRBV19 to TRBJ2-1, with TRBD2 matching 8 bases. Trimming cost V 0 bases and J 9 bases; bases outside gene matches: 13. The CDR3 covers 17 residues. Germline CDR1 and CDR2: LNHDA and SQIVND (reference sequence). CDR3 nucleotides: TGTGCCAGTAGTATAGAGAACGGGAGGGCGGTAAGCGGTGAGCAGTTCTTC. Its translation is CASSIENGRAVSGEQFF.

This clone was recorded a few times. This rearrangement joins TRBV27 to TRBJ2-1, with 14 bases aligning to TRBD2. J gave up 6 bases and V 6 bases, and 10 bases lay outside the gene matches. The V gene's germline CDR1 is MNHEY and CDR2 SMNVEV (reference sequence). The CDR3 runs to 17 residues. Here the CDR3 reads CASSLTSGRAWSNEQFF. CDR3 in DNA: TGTGCCAGCAGCTTGACTAGCGGGAGGGCTTGGAGCAATGAGCAGTTCTTC.

The gene calls are TRBV9 and TRBJ2-5; a possible D gene is TRBD1 (6 bases). Germline V lookup: CDR1 SGDLS, CDR2 YYNGEE. The CDR3 spans 13 residues. The germline V and J ends were trimmed by 7 bases and 5 bases, with 15 bases remaining between them. The CDR3 DNA is TGTGCCAGCTCCCCAACTACAGGGGAGACCCAGTACTTC. Its translation: CASSPTTGETQYF.

The CDR3, as DNA: TGTGCCAGCGGGCCTCAGGGGGAACAGAATCAGCCCCAGCATTTT. This codes for CASGPQGEQNQPQHF. The chain combines TRBV21-1 with TRBJ1-5; the DNA was not compared with TRBD1, the D call given in the table. TRBV21-1 represents a pseudogene. The CDR3 contains 15 residues.

This chain links TRBV7-3 with TRBJ2-1; D is ambiguous. This CDR3 is built from 13 residues. V was trimmed by 5 bases and J by 4 bases, leaving 9 bases between them. In germline, CDR1 is SGHTA, CDR2 FQGTGA. CDR3 coding DNA: TGTGCCAGCAGCCTTCTCGGGTACAATGAGCAGTTCTTC. It codes for CASSLLGYNEQFF.

The chain combines TRBV27 with TRBJ2-3; D may be TRBD2 (6 bases). Trimming stripped 0 bases from V and 1 base from J, with 11 bases between. This CDR3 has 16 residues. Germline CDR1 MNHEY, CDR2 SMNVEV (reference sequence). The chain's CDR3 is CASSLSPGRGTDTQYF. The CDR3 region has the DNA TGTGCCAGCAGTTTATCTCCCGGGAGAGGCACAGATACGCAGTATTTT.

CDR3 loop: CASSLSSGSGDTQYF. CDR3 bases: TGTGCCAGCAGTTTATCTAGCGGGAGCGGAGATACGCAGTATTTT. The chain is built from TRBV27 and TRBJ2-3; 9 bases are a match to TRBD2. This CDR3 has 15 residues. The J segment lost 5 bases and the V segment lost 0 bases, leaving 3 bases of the junction unmatched. Per the germline V gene, CDR1 is MNHEY and CDR2 is SMNVEV (reference sequence).

This chain connects TRBV6-1 to TRBJ2-1, with 11 nucleotides matching TRBD1. The germline V gene encodes CDR1 MNHNS and CDR2 SASEGT. The junction had 8 bases not matched to a gene; V was cut back by 4 bases and J by 12 bases. This CDR3 spans 14 amino acids. The CDR3 spells CASSAGQGAFWQFF. CDR3 bases: TGTGCCAGCAGTGCTGGACAGGGGGCCTTCTGGCAGTTCTTC.